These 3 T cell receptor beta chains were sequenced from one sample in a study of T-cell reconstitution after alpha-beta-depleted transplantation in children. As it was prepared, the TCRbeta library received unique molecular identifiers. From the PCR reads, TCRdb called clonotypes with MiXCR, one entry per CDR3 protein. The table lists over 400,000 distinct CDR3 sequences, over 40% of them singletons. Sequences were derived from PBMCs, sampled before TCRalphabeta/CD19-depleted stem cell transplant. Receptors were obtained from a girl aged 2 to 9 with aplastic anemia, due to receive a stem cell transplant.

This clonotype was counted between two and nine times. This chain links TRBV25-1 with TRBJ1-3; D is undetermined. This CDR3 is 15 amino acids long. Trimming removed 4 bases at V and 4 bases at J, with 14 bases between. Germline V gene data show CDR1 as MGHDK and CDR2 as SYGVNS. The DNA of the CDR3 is TGTGCCAGCAGTGGTGCAGGTATCATAGGAAACACCATATATTTT. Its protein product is CASSGAGIIGNTIYF.

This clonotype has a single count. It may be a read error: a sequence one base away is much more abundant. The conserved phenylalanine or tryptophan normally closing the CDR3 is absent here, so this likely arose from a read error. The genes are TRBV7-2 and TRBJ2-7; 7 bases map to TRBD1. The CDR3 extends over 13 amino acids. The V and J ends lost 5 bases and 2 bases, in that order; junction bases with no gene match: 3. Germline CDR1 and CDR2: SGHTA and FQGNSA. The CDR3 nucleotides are TGTGCCAGCAGCCACGGGACAGCCTACGAGCAGTACCTC. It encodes CASSHGTAYEQYL.

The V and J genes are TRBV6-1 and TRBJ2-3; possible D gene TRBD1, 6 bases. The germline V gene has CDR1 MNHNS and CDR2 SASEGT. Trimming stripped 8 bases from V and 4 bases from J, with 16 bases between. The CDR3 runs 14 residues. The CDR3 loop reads CASRRPGGADTQYF. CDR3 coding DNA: TGTGCCAGCCGCCGGCCTGGGGGCGCAGATACGCAGTATTTT.